This TCR beta chain was retrieved from a study of T cell changes during pregnancy in multiple sclerosis. This CDR3 is built from 14 residues. Trimming shortened V by 2 bases and J by 3 bases, and 8 bases separated the two germline ends. Germline V gene lookup returns CDR1 SEHNR and CDR2 FQNEAQ (reference sequence). Profiling relied on immunoSEQ multiplex PCR, and the TCRdb table lists in-frame clones only, not all of them. The sample lists about 35,000 clones, 92% occurring once. The TCR comes from a female donor in good health, enrolled as a control in a pregnancy study. The input for sequencing was CD4+ T cells from peripheral blood mononuclear cells, taken in the third trimester of pregnancy. The chain carries TRBV7-9 and TRBJ1-5; D uncertain. The CDR3 nucleotides are TGTGCCAGCAGCTTAAATGCTATCAATCAGCCCCAGCATTTT. This encodes CASSLNAINQPQHF. Full variable domain (rest looked up from reference TRBV7-9 and TRBJ1-5): DTGVSQNPRHKITKRGQNVTFRCDPISEHNRLYWYRQTLGQGPEFLTYFQNEAQLEKSRLLSDRFSAERPKGSFSTLEIQRTEQGDSAMYLCASSLNAINQPQHFGDGTRLSIL.